A selection of T cell receptor beta chains follows, all from one sample in a study of T cells after yellow fever vaccination. TCRdb processed the 5' RACE reads anew with MiXCR; each CDR3 protein has one entry. The sample shows roughly 520,000 distinct CDR3 sequences, 20% to 25% of them seen only once. This material consisted of PBMCs, taken more than 20 days after the first yellow fever vaccination. All receptors come from a man aged 18 to 29 who received the YFV17D yellow fever vaccine. Both conserved end residues are part of each CDR3. D genes are given only for firm matches. Rows may omit the clone size; those that give it use once, few, many or a size class.

abundance,d_gene,j_gene,v_gene,CDR3aa,CDR3nt
few,-,TRBJ1-4,TRBV7-8,CASSQRGTNEKLFF,TGTGCCAGCAGCCAAAGGGGGACAAATGAAAAACTGTTTTTT
few,-,TRBJ2-7,TRBV6-1,CATLSGLTYEQYF,TGTGCCACCCTCTCGGGCCTAACCTACGAGCAGTACTTC
few,TRBD2,TRBJ2-3,TRBV5-1,CASSSSPGGDTQYF,TGCGCCAGCAGCAGCTCCCCGGGGGGGGATACGCAGTATTTT
-,TRBD2,TRBJ2-5,TRBV20-1,CSARDGARTSLETQYF,TGCAGTGCTAGAGATGGGGCCCGGACTAGCTTGGAGACCCAGTACTTC
-,TRBD2,TRBJ2-1,TRBV12-3/TRBV12-4,CASSLSSGGINEQFF,TGTGCCAGCAGTTTATCTAGCGGGGGCATCAATGAGCAGTTCTTC
many,TRBD1,TRBJ2-1,TRBV7-2,CASSRGQGLYNEQFF,TGCGCCAGCAGCCGGGGACAGGGGCTCTACAATGAGCAGTTCTTC
-,TRBD1,TRBJ2-7,TRBV12-3/TRBV12-4,CASSLETGTGGARQYF,TGTGCCAGCAGTTTAGAAACCGGGACAGGGGGCGCTAGGCAGTACTTC
few,-,TRBJ2-7,TRBV18,CASSPASYEQYF,TGTGCCAGCTCACCAGCGAGTTACGAGCAGTACTTC
-,-,TRBJ1-1,TRBV28,CASRYRGSTEAFF,TGTGCCAGCAGATACCGGGGGAGCACTGAAGCTTTCTTT
-,TRBD2,TRBJ2-3,TRBV11-1,CASSPTDTWRGDTDTQYF,TGTGCCAGCAGCCCGACAGATACCTGGCGGGGGGACACAGATACGCAGTATTTT
few,-,TRBJ2-2,TRBV29-1,CSVTTANTGELFF,TGCAGCGTTACGACAGCGAACACCGGGGAGCTGTTTTTT
-,TRBD2,TRBJ2-5,TRBV7-2,CASSFSSRPLSGGGRETQYF,TGTGCCAGCAGCTTTAGCAGCCGCCCCCTTAGCGGGGGGGGACGAGAGACCCAGTACTTC
-,-,TRBJ2-3,TRBV5-6,CASSLGNLRVTDTQYF,TGTGCCAGCAGCTTAGGAAACTTGAGGGTCACAGATACGCAGTATTTT
-,TRBD2,TRBJ2-1,TRBV12-3/TRBV12-4,CASRTGTSGISQFF,TGTGCCAGCAGGACCGGGACTAGCGGGATCTCGCAGTTCTTC
-,-,TRBJ2-3,TRBV7-2,CASSLGTAGLGTDTQYF,TGTGCCAGCAGCTTAGGTACTGCGGGCCTGGGCACAGATACGCAGTATTTT
-,-,TRBJ2-1,TRBV5-4,CASSFFGLTFF,TGTGCCAGCAGCTTCTTCGGGCTGACGTTCTTC
-,-,TRBJ2-3,TRBV10-3,CAISVGPLRVTDTQYF,TGTGCCATCAGTGTCGGACCACTGAGGGTCACAGATACGCAGTATTTT
-,-,TRBJ1-2,TRBV7-3,CASSFQGSLGYTF,TGTGCCAGCAGCTTCCAGGGATCGTTGGGCTACACCTTC
many,-,TRBJ1-1,TRBV2,CASTRDGANTEAFF,TGTGCCAGCACCCGGGACGGTGCCAACACTGAAGCTTTCTTT
few,-,TRBJ1-2,TRBV29-1,CSGLLLNYGYTF,TGCAGCGGCCTCCTTTTAAACTATGGCTACACCTTC
few,-,TRBJ1-6,TRBV5-1,CASSEERGSPLHF,TGCGCCAGCAGTGAGGAAAGGGGTTCACCCCTCCACTTT
-,-,TRBJ2-2,TRBV7-9,CASSQGFNTGELFF,TGTGCCAGCAGCCAGGGATTCAACACCGGGGAGCTGTTTTTT
-,-,TRBJ2-2,TRBV7-2,CASSFYDTGELFF,TGTGCCAGCAGCTTTTACGACACCGGGGAGCTGTTTTTT
few,-,TRBJ2-5,TRBV28,CASSLSSSSETQYF,TGTGCCAGCAGTTTATCTAGTAGTTCAGAGACCCAGTACTTC
few,-,TRBJ2-3,TRBV29-1,CSVAPGTSRGDTQYF,TGCAGCGTTGCCCCCGGGACATCACGTGGAGATACGCAGTATTTT
few,TRBD1,TRBJ2-2,TRBV28,CASSFSQGAAGELFF,TGTGCCAGCAGTTTTTCTCAGGGGGCGGCCGGGGAGCTGTTTTTT
few,-,TRBJ2-5,TRBV4-2,CASSQTSHDETQYF,TGTGCCAGCAGCCAAACTAGCCATGATGAGACCCAGTACTTC
-,-,TRBJ1-2,TRBV5-1,CASSEEYQTNYGYTF,TGCGCCAGCAGCGAGGAGTATCAAACAAACTATGGCTACACCTTC
-,TRBD1,TRBJ2-7,TRBV20-1,CSAPAGGQGYEQYF,TGCAGTGCCCCCGCCGGGGGACAGGGCTACGAGCAGTACTTC
many,-,TRBJ2-2,TRBV4-2,CASSPETGANTGELFF,TGTGCCAGCAGCCCCGAGACAGGTGCGAACACCGGGGAGCTGTTTTTT
many,-,TRBJ2-1,TRBV5-1,CASSLGPSGSEQFF,TGCGCCAGCAGCTTGGGTCCCAGTGGTTCGGAGCAGTTCTTC
-,-,TRBJ2-1,TRBV20-1,CSAREGRQAYNEQFF,TGCAGTGCTCGAGAGGGGAGACAGGCCTACAATGAGCAGTTCTTC
many,-,TRBJ2-5,TRBV5-1,CASSLTNQETQYF,TGCGCCAGCAGCCTGACAAACCAAGAGACCCAGTACTTC
-,-,TRBJ1-1,TRBV18,CASSPLRGGNTEAFF,TGTGCCAGCTCACCATTGCGGGGCGGGAACACTGAAGCTTTCTTT
-,-,TRBJ2-5,TRBV21-1,CASSKRPKRDRGLRETQYF,TGTGCCAGCAGCAAGCGACCGAAGAGGGACAGGGGATTAAGGGAGACCCAGTACTTC
-,-,TRBJ2-3,TRBV9,CASSVGSREGDTQYF,TGTGCCAGCAGCGTAGGCTCCCGGGAAGGAGATACGCAGTATTTT
once,-,TRBJ2-1,TRBV20-1,CSARERAYSYNEQFF,TGCAGTGCTAGAGAACGGGCCTACTCCTACAATGAGCAGTTCTTC
-,TRBD1,TRBJ2-5,TRBV5-4,CASSLGSGQGAWETQYF,TGTGCCAGCAGCTTGGGTTCTGGACAGGGGGCGTGGGAGACCCAGTACTTC
few,TRBD1,TRBJ1-6,TRBV12-3/TRBV12-4,CASRQGSFSYNSPLHF,TGTGCCAGCAGACAGGGGTCCTTCTCCTATAATTCACCCCTCCACTTT
-,-,TRBJ2-7,TRBV7-9,CASSLGYTGDTYEQYF,TGTGCCAGCAGCTTAGGGTATACCGGGGATACCTACGAGCAGTACTTC
-,-,TRBJ2-6,TRBV12-3/TRBV12-4,CASTEEGGGANVLTF,TGTGCCAGCACCGAGGAGGGAGGCGGGGCCAACGTCCTGACTTTC
-,TRBD2,TRBJ2-2,TRBV6-2/TRBV6-3,CATRTSWPGELFF,TGTGCCACCCGGACTAGCTGGCCCGGGGAGCTGTTTTTT